The following is a T cell receptor beta chain sequence with its context. Antigen unknown. This sample stems from a study of shared clonotypes between healthy human individuals. Turning to the study itself: Per donor, CD8 memory used one plate, CD8 naive used two, CD4 memory used three and CD4 naive used three.

Only in-frame clones appear in the TCRdb table, and some are missing; sequencing was by immunoSEQ multiplex PCR. The sample has a few hundred thousand clones, about 96% seen once. The CDR3 covers 16 residues. V lost 0 bases and J 2 bases, leaving 11 bases between the germline ends. Per the germline V gene, CDR1 is SGHRS and CDR2 is YFSETQ. General study results and limits: Naive CD4 clonotypes overlapped across several donors at roughly 5%.

The specimen sequenced was naive CD4+ T cells sorted from blood. Subset: CD45RA+ positively selected. The chain is built from TRBV5-1 and TRBJ1-4; tentative D call: TRBD1 (5 bases). The receptor was derived from a woman in her twenties or thirties in good health. CDR3 bases: TGCGCCAGCAGCTTGGGCCAGGGTATCACTAATGAAAAACTGTTTTTT. Residues: CASSLGQGITNEKLFF.